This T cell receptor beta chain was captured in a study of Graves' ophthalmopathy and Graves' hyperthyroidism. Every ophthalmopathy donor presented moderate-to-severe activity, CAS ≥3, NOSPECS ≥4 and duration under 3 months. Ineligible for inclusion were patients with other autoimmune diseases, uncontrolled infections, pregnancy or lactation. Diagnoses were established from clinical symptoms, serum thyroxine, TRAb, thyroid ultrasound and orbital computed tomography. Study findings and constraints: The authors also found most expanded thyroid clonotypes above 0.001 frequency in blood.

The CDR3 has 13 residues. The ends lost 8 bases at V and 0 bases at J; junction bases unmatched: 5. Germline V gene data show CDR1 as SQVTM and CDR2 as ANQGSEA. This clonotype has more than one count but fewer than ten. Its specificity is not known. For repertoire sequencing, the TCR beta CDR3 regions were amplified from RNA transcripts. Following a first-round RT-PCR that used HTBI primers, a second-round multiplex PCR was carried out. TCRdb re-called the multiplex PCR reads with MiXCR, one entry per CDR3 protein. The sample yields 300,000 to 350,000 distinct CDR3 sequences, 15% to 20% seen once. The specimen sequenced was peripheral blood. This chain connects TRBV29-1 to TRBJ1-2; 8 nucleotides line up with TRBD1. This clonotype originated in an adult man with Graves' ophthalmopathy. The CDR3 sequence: CSTGDRTNYGYTF. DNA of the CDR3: TGCAGCACCGGGGACAGGACTAACTATGGCTACACCTTC.